Described below is a single TCR beta chain sequence and its context. Its antigen has not been determined. No much larger clonotype is one base removed from it; base qualities were not supplied. These data are taken from a study of early T cells in non-severe SARS-CoV-2 infection (dated by TCRdb to the early 2020s). Notes on the research overall: Because TCR sequencing relied on bulk RNA taken from unsorted whole blood, pairing of alpha and beta chains was not possible. Broad study findings and their caveats: VDJdb matching was skewed toward anti-spike CD8 responses and likely underestimated virus-specific expansions, missing private and CD4 specificities.

From V the trimming removes 5 bases and from J it removes 5 bases, while the gene matches leave 11 bases of the junction unaccounted for. The germline V gene supplies CDR1 SGHVS and CDR2 FNYEAQ. From the cysteine through the phenylalanine, the CDR3 covers 16 amino acids. Only CDR3 DNA is held: 48 bases, read in frame from base 1. The library was prepared using 5' RACE. The instrument was a NextSeq 500. Unique molecular identifiers were attached to individual cDNA molecules in the TCR library protocol so that sequencing error and PCR bias could be corrected. TCR alpha and beta chains were both sequenced, and the abundances of alpha and beta sequences in each sample were closely correlated with each other. From the authors' description of their analysis: Decombinator V4 was used to annotate the V gene, J gene and CDR3 of the TCR sequences. Expanded TCRs were defined as changing significantly between any two time points under a Poisson model with p below 0.0001. Abundances of TCRs were expressed as counts per million after normalisation to the total number of TCRs sequenced in each sample. TRAV1-2 paired with TRAJ12, TRAJ20 or TRAJ33 defined MAIT TCRs, while TRAV10 paired with TRAJ18 defined iNKT TCRs. VDJdb, accessed 1 November 2021, was searched for CMV, EBV and SARS-CoV-2 annotated TCRs, excluding TCRs annotated for multiple antigens. In TCRdb, the public reads were trimmed at Q25 with fastp and aligned with MiXCR, with productive beta chains retained. All rows with the same CDR3 protein become a single entry with the most common DNA and genes. The V and J calls were not made by the authors but by TCRdb's processing. This sample is represented by tens of thousands of distinct CDR3 sequences; roughly an eighth of them were singletons. 1.3% to 1.5% of the sample lies in the top ten.

The study was a case-control design nested within a healthcare worker cohort in London, UK, with weekly nasopharyngeal swab PCR tests and blood sampling. Healthcare workers were enrolled in the week of the UK lockdown, from 23 to 31 March 2020, and were followed every week for up to roughly 16 weeks. This sequence was found in an adult who was a healthcare worker with PCR-confirmed SARS-CoV-2 infection or an uninfected control (not recorded which). Recombination linked TRBV7-6 to TRBJ2-5, with 10 middle bases fitting TRBD1. The sequenced sample was whole blood, obtained at baseline. CDR3 sequence: CASSPRDRGKGETQYF. The nucleotides read TGTGCCAGCAGCCCCCGGGACAGGGGAAAAGGGGAGACCCAGTACTTC.